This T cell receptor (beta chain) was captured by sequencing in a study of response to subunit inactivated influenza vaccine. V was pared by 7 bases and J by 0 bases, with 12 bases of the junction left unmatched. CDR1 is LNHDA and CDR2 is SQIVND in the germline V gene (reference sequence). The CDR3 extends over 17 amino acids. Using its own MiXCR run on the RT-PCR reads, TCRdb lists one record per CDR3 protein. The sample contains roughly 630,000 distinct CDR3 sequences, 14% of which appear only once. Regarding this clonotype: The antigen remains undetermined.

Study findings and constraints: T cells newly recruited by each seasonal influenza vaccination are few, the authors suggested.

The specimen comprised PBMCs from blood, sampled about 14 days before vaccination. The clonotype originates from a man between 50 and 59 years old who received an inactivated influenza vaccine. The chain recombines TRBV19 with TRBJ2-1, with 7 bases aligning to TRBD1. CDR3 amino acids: CASTSLGRGSSYNEQFF. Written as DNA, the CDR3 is TGTGCCAGTACCTCACTGGGCAGGGGGAGCTCCTACAATGAGCAGTTCTTC.